The 23 T cell receptor beta chains below come from one sample, sequenced in a study of OX40 agonist ivuxolimab in advanced cancers. Sequencing was performed with immunoSEQ multiplex PCR; in TCRdb, only in-frame clones are kept and a portion is missing. The data show some 74,000 clones, under 85% seen once. The source was CD4+ or CD8+ T cells sorted from blood, collected in a trial of the OX40 agonist ivuxolimab. These receptors came from an adult with an advanced solid tumor such as melanoma, head and neck, liver or kidney cancer.

The chain uses TRBV11-2 and TRBJ1-2, with D maybe TRBD1 (6 bases). Trimming cost V 5 bases and J 4 bases, with 20 bases left between them. Germline CDR1 is SGHAT and CDR2 is FQNNGV. There are 16 residues in the CDR3. The CDR3 is CASSPFEGGFGYGYTF. The CDR3 DNA is TGTGCCAGCAGCCCGTTCGAGGGGGGTTTCGGCTATGGCTACACCTTC. Filled out from reference TRBV11-2 and TRBJ1-2, the complete variable domain reads EAGVAQSPRYKIIEKRQSVAFWCNPISGHATLYWYQQILGQGPKLLIQFQNNGVVDDSQLPKDRFSAERLKGVDSTLKIQPAKLEDSAVYLCASSPFEGGFGYGYTFGSGTRLTVV.

V is TRBV4-2 and J is TRBJ2-7, with 8 positions matching TRBD2. The CDR3 totals 15 residues. The germline CDR1 and CDR2 sequences are LGHNA and YNFKEQ. The junction had 2 bases not matched to a gene; V was cut back by 1 base and J by 0 bases. Here the CDR3 reads CASSQVSGSSYEQYF. In nucleotides, the CDR3 is TGTGCCAGCAGCCAAGTCAGCGGGAGCTCCTACGAGCAGTACTTC.

V is TRBV28 and J is TRBJ2-5; D possibly uses TRBD1 or TRBD2 (6 bases each). Germline V lookup: CDR1 MDHEN, CDR2 SYDVKM. The CDR3 runs 17 residues. V shed 1 base and J shed 5 bases, with 20 bases lying between them. DNA for the CDR3: TGTGCCAGCAGTTTATTATCGGGGGCGTCTAGTTCGGAGACCCAGTACTTC. This codes for CASSLLSGASSSETQYF.

Here the CDR3 reads CASSEQALGEQFF. The DNA for the CDR3 is TGTGCCAGCAGTGAGCAGGCGTTAGGTGAGCAGTTCTTC. The chain links TRBV6-1 to TRBJ2-1, with D unresolved. V dropped 3 bases and J dropped 9 bases, with 12 bases sitting between them. The CDR3 has 13 residues. Germline CDR1 reads MNHNS; CDR2 reads SASEGT.

The chain has TRBV7-2 and TRBJ1-1; D is uncertain. Germline V gene data show CDR1 as SGHTA and CDR2 as FQGNSA. CDR3 length equals 14 residues. The ends were cut back, 7 bases at V and 4 bases at J, with 16 bases in the middle. CDR3 nucleotide sequence: TGTGCCAGCACCCCCCCTGGAAAAAGCACTGAAGCTTTCTTT. Amino acid sequence: CASTPPGKSTEAFF.

V gene TRBV7-2 combines with J gene TRBJ2-7, with TRBD2 matching 11 bases. The V segment lost 5 bases and the J segment 6 bases; nucleotides outside the gene matches: 9. CDR3 length: 15 amino acids. Germline loops: CDR1 SGHTA, CDR2 FQGNSA. The CDR3 spells CASSVTSGSLGEQYF. DNA for the CDR3: TGTGCCAGCAGCGTAACTAGCGGGAGTTTAGGCGAGCAGTACTTC.

The chain employs TRBV15 and TRBJ2-3; D remains unclear. Trimming cost V 2 bases and J 0 bases, with 15 bases left between them. Germline CDR1 is LNHNV and CDR2 is YYDKDF (reference sequence). CDR3 length equals 17 residues. DNA of the CDR3: TGTGCCACCAGCAGAAAGCTGGAATCCCCTAGCACAGATACGCAGTATTTT. Residues: CATSRKLESPSTDTQYF.

V and J are TRBV4-1 and TRBJ1-4, with TRBD1 as a possible D gene (5 bases). The ends were cut back, 0 bases at V and 12 bases at J, with 20 bases in the middle. The CDR3 is 16 residues long. CDR1 and CDR2 from the germline V gene are MGHRA and YSYEKL. The CDR3 sequence is CASSQDPGTTVGELFF. The DNA for the CDR3 is TGCGCCAGCAGCCAAGATCCAGGGACCACAGTCGGTGAACTGTTTTTT.

The genes are TRBV6-5 and TRBJ2-1; no clear D. The germline V gene has CDR1 MNHEY and CDR2 SVGAGI. V was trimmed by 0 bases and J by 0 bases, leaving 6 bases between them. CDR3 length: 15 amino acids. In DNA form, the CDR3 reads TGTGCCAGCAGTTACTCTGGGATCTCCTACAATGAGCAGTTCTTC. Its protein product is CASSYSGISYNEQFF.

The rearrangement uses TRBV28 and TRBJ2-1, with D uncertain. V was shortened by 3 bases and J by 5 bases, with 11 bases between the two germline ends. Germline loops: CDR1 MDHEN, CDR2 SYDVKM. The CDR3 sequence is 14 residues long. CDR3 sequence reads: CASSFSPGNNEQFF. The DNA of the CDR3 is TGTGCCAGCAGTTTCTCTCCGGGTAACAATGAGCAGTTCTTC.

The chain links TRBV7-9 to TRBJ2-1, with unresolved D. The germline gives CDR1 SEHNR, CDR2 FQNEAQ (reference sequence). Trimming cost V 1 base and J 0 bases, with 4 bases left between them. The CDR3 extends over 14 amino acids. In DNA form, the CDR3 reads TGTGCCAGCAGCTTAGAGAGCTCCTACAATGAGCAGTTCTTC. Encoded protein: CASSLESSYNEQFF.

The chain recombines TRBV10-1 with TRBJ2-3; 9 nucleotides agree with TRBD2. The CDR3 is 16 residues long. V shed 0 bases, J shed 7 bases, and the junction held 8 bases outside the gene matches. CDR1 WNHNN and CDR2 SYGVQD come from the germline V gene (reference sequence). CDR3 residues: CASSESTSGLFYTQYF. The DNA of the CDR3 is TGCGCCAGCAGTGAGTCGACTAGCGGCCTTTTCTATACGCAGTATTTT.

The sample holds a few counts of this clone. The chain is built from TRBV28 and TRBJ2-5; TRBD1 aligns across 7 bases. This CDR3 is built from 14 residues. Germline V gene data show CDR1 as MDHEN and CDR2 as SYDVKM. Unmatched junction bases numbered 7, after V lost 4 bases and J lost 5 bases. In DNA, the CDR3 is TGTGCCAGCAGTTACCACTCGGACAGGGAGACCCAGTACTTC. This codes for CASSYHSDRETQYF.

This sequence joins TRBV27 and TRBJ2-3, with TRBD2 matching over 10 bases. Per the germline V gene, CDR1 is MNHEY and CDR2 is SMNVEV (reference sequence). This CDR3 region has 15 residues. V was clipped by 3 bases and J by 4 bases; unmatched bases: 4. For the CDR3, the DNA is TGTGCCAGCAGTTTCTCAGCGGGAGGGGCAGATACGCAGTATTTT. It yields the protein CASSFSAGGADTQYF.

CDR3 residues: CASSPGQGQETQYF. Here the CDR3 DNA reads TGCGCCAGCAGCCCAGGACAGGGCCAGGAGACCCAGTACTTC. The J gene is TRBJ2-5, the V gene TRBV5-1, with TRBD1 matching 8 bases. Trimming removed 4 bases from V and 5 bases from J; junction bases left unmatched: 7. The CDR3 covers 14 residues. Looked up from germline, CDR1 is SGHRS and CDR2 is YFSETQ.

This clone has only a few counts. The chain employs TRBV14 and TRBJ2-3, with D perhaps matching TRBD2 (6 bases). CDR1 SGHDN and CDR2 FVKESK come from the germline V gene. The CDR3 extends over 13 amino acids. V was cut by 3 bases and J by 8 bases, with 12 bases left in between. DNA for the CDR3: TGTGCCAGCAGCCAGCGTCCCGGGGGTACGCAGTATTTT. As protein: CASSQRPGGTQYF.

This clone was detected once. The rearrangement links TRBV27 to TRBJ1-1; D gene unclear. V dropped 1 base and J dropped 1 base, with 4 bases sitting between them. From germline, CDR1 is MNHEY and CDR2 SMNVEV (reference sequence). This CDR3 is 13 amino acids long. CDR3 amino acids: CASSLFRNTEAFF. CDR3 sequence (DNA): TGTGCCAGCAGTTTATTCCGGAACACTGAAGCTTTCTTT.

This chain connects TRBV25-1 to TRBJ1-1, with D perhaps matching TRBD1 (5 bases). Germline V lookup: CDR1 MGHDK, CDR2 SYGVNS. V lost 6 bases and J lost 3, with 11 bases in between. The CDR3 has 13 amino acids. The CDR3: CASRSGGDTEAFF. The DNA of the CDR3 is TGTGCCAGCAGGTCGGGGGGGGACACTGAAGCTTTCTTT.

This clone was seen a few times. The chain uses TRBV9 and TRBJ2-7, with 12 bases that match TRBD2. Germline CDR1 is SGDLS and CDR2 is YYNGEE. V trimming: 0 bases; J trimming: 2 bases; junction bases outside the gene matches: 0. The length of the CDR3 is 15 residues. CDR3 bases: TGTGCCAGCAGCGTAGGACTAGCGGGAGCCTACGAGCAGTACTTC. As protein: CASSVGLAGAYEQYF.

The rearrangement links TRBV10-1 to TRBJ2-2, with a possible D match to TRBD1 (5 bases). V was trimmed by 6 bases and J by 6 bases, leaving 11 bases between them. There are 13 residues in the CDR3. CDR1 is WNHNN and CDR2 is SYGVQD in the germline V gene (reference sequence). The CDR3 DNA reads TGCGCCAGCAGCCCTCAGGGTCCCGGGGAGCTGTTTTTT. Protein product: CASSPQGPGELFF.

In its sample, this clone ranks as medium-sized. This CDR3 reads CASRDISEQYF. The CDR3 DNA follows: TGTGCCAGCAGAGATATTTCCGAGCAGTACTTC. The chain combines TRBV25-1 with TRBJ2-7, with D unresolved. The CDR3 runs to 11 residues. The V gene's germline CDR1 is MGHDK and CDR2 SYGVNS. V was pared by 6 bases and J by 6 bases, with 9 bases between.

This clone came up once. The chain carries TRBV28 and TRBJ1-5; 9 bases align to TRBD1. This CDR3 has 13 amino acids. CDR1 is MDHEN, CDR2 SYDVKM, per germline. The V gene end was trimmed by 10 bases and the J gene end by 4 bases; junction bases not matched to a gene: 5. CDR3 nucleotides: TGTGCCACCAACAGGGGGCTGAATCAGCCCCAGCATTTT. Encoded protein: CATNRGLNQPQHF.

The chain links TRBV7-9 to TRBJ2-7; D perhaps matches TRBD1 (6 bases). V was shortened by 5 bases and J by 6 bases, with 11 bases between the two germline ends. This CDR3 has 12 amino acids. From germline, CDR1 is SEHNR and CDR2 FQNEAQ (reference sequence). CDR3 amino acids: CASSTQGAEQYF. CDR3 nucleotide sequence: TGTGCCAGCAGCACACAGGGTGCCGAGCAGTACTTC.